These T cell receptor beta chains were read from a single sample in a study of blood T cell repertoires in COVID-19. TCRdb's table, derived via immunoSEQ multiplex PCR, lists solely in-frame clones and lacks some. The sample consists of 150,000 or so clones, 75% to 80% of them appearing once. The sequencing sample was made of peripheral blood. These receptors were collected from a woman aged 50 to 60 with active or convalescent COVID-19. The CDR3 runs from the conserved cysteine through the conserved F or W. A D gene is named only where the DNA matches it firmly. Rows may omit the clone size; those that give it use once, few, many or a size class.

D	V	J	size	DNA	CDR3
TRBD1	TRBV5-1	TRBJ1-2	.	TGCGCCAGCAGCAGGGACAGGGACGGCTACACCTTC	CASSRDRDGYTF
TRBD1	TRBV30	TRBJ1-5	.	TGTGCCTGGAGTGACACCACAGGGGATCAGCCCCAGCATTTT	CAWSDTTGDQPQHF
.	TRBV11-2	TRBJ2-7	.	TGTGCCAGCAGCTTAGACACCTACGAGCAGTACTTC	CASSLDTYEQYF
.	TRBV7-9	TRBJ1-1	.	TGTGCCAGCAGCTATGAGCCCCAGGGAAGGGGCACTGAAGCTTTCTTT	CASSYEPQGRGTEAFF
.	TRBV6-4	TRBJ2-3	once	TGTGCCACCCGATCAGGGGAAAACACAGATACGCAGTATTTT	CATRSGENTDTQYF
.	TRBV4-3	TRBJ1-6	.	TGCGCCAGCAGCCAGGAGTGGGGAGGGACACCCCTCCACTTT	CASSQEWGGTPLHF
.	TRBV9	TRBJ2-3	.	TGTGCCAGCAGCGGCGAAGGGGTTAAGTTTCTGGCGACAGATACGCAGTATTTT	CASSGEGVKFLATDTQYF
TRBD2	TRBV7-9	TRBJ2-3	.	TGTGCCAGCAGCTTAGGGATAGCGGGGAGGACAGATACGCAGTATTTT	CASSLGIAGRTDTQYF
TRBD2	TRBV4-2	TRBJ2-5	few	TGTGCCAGCAGCCAAGACCCCCAGCGGGGGGGCGTAGAGACCCAGTACTTC	CASSQDPQRGGVETQYF
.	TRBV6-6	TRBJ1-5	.	TGTGCCAGCAGTCACAACAGGGAGAACCAGCCCCAGCATTTT	CASSHNRENQPQHF
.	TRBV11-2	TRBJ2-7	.	TGTGCCAGCAGCTTAACAGGTCCAGGCGACGAGCAGTACTTC	CASSLTGPGDEQYF
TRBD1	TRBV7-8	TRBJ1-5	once	TGTGCCAGCAGCTTCCGTACAGGGGACAATCAGCCCCAGCATTTT	CASSFRTGDNQPQHF
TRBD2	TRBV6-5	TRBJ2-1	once	TGTGCCTGCGGGACCAGCGGGAGGCTCAATGAGCAGTTCTTC	CACGTSGRLNEQFF
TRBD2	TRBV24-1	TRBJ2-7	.	TGTGCCACCAGTGACCCGACTAGCGGGAGGGCCGGCGAGCAGTACTTC	CATSDPTSGRAGEQYF